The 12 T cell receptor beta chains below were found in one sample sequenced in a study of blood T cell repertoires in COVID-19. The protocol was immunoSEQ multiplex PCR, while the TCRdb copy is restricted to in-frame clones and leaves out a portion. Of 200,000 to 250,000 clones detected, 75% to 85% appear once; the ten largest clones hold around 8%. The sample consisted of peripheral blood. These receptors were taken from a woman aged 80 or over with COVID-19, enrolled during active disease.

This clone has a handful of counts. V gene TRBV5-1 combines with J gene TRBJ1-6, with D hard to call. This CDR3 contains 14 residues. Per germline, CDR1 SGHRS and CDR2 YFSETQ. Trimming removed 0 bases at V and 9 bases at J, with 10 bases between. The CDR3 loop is CASSLEHFSSPLHF. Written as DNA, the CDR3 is TGCGCCAGCAGCTTGGAGCACTTTTCTTCACCCCTCCACTTT. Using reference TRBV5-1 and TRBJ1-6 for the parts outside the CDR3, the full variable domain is KAGVTQTPRYLIKTRGQQVTLSCSPISGHRSVSWYQQTPGQGLQFLFEYFSETQRNKGNFPGRFSGRQFSNSRSEMNVSTLELGDSALYLCASSLEHFSSPLHFGNGTRLTVT.

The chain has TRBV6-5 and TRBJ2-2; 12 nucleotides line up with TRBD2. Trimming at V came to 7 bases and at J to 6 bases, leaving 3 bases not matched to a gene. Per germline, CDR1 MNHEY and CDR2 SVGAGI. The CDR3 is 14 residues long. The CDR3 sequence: CASTSGGGSGELFF. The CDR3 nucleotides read TGTGCCAGCACTAGCGGGGGGGGATCCGGGGAGCTGTTTTTT.

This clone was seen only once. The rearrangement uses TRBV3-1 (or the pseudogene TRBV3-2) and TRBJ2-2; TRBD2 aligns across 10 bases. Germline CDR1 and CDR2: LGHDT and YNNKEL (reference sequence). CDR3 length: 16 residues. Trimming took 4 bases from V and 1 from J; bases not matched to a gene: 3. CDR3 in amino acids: CASSLWTSGNTGELFF. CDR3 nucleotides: TGTGCCAGCAGCCTGTGGACTAGCGGGAACACCGGGGAGCTGTTTTTT.

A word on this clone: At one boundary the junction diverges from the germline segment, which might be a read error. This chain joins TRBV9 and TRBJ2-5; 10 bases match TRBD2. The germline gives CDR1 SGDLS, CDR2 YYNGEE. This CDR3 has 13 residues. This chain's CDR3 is CASSVDPSGSEHF. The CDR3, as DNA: TGTGCCAGCAGCGTAGATCCTAGCGGGAGCGAACACTTC.

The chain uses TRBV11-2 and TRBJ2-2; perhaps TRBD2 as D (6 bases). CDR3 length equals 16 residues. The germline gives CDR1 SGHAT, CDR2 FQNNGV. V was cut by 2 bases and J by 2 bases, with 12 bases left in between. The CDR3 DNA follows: TGTGCCAGCAGCTTACGGGCGGGATTAAACACCGGGGAGCTGTTTTTT. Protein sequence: CASSLRAGLNTGELFF.

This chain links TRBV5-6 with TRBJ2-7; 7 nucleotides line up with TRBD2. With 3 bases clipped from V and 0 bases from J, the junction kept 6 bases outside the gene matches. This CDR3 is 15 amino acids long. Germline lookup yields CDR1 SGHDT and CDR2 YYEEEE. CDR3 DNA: TGTGCCAGCAGCTCCGCCGGGACTAACTCCTACGAGCAGTACTTC. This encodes CASSSAGTNSYEQYF.

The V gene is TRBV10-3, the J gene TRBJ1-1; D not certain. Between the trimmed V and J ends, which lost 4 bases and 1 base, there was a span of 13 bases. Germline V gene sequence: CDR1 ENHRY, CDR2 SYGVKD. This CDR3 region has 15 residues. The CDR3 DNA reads TGTGCCATCAGTGGGATCCTCGGGTCGAACACTGAAGCTTTCTTT. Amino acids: CAISGILGSNTEAFF.

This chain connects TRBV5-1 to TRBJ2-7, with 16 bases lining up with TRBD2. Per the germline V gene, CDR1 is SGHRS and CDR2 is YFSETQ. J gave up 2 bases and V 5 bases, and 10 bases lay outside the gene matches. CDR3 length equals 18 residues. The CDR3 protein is CASSGTSGRVRGAYEQYF. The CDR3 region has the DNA TGCGCCAGCAGTGGGACTAGCGGGAGGGTTAGAGGGGCCTACGAGCAGTACTTC.

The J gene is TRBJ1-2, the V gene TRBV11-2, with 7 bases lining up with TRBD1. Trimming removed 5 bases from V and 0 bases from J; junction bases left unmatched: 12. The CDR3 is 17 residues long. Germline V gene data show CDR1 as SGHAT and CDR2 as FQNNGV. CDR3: CASSPKDRFIANYGYTF. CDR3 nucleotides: TGTGCCAGCAGCCCAAAGGACAGGTTTATAGCTAACTATGGCTACACCTTC.

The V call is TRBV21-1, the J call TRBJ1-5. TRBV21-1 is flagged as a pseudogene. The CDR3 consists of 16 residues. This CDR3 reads CASIITEEGFGQPQHF. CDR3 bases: TGTGCCAGCATCATCACCGAGGAGGGGTTCGGGCAGCCCCAGCATTTT.

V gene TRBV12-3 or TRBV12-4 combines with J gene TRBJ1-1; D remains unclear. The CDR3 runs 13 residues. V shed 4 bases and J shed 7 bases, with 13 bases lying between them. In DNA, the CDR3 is TGTGCCAGCAGTTCGGTGGGAGGAGGTGAAGCTTTCTTT. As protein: CASSSVGGGEAFF.

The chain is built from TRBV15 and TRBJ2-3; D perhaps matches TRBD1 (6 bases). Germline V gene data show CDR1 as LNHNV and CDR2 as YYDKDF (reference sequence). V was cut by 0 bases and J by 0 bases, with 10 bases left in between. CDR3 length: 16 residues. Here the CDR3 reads CATSRDVGQSTDTQYF. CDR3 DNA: TGTGCCACCAGCAGAGATGTCGGACAGAGCACAGATACGCAGTATTTT.